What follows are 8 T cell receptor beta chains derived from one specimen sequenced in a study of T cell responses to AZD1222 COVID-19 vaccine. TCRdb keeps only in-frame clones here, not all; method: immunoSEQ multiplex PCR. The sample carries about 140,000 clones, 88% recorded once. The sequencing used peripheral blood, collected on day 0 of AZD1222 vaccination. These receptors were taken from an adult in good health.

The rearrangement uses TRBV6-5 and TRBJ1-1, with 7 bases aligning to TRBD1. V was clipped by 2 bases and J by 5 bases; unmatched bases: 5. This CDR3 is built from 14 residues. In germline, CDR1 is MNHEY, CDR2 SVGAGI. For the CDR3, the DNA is TGTGCCAGCAGTTACAGGGGGCGGTGGACTGAAGCTTTCTTT. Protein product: CASSYRGRWTEAFF.

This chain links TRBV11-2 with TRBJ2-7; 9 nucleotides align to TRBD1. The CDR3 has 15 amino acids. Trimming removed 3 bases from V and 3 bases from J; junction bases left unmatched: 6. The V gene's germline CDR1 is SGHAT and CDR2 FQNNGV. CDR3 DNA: TGTGCCAGCAGCTTGCTGGGACAGGGTGTCTACGAGCAGTACTTC. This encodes CASSLLGQGVYEQYF.

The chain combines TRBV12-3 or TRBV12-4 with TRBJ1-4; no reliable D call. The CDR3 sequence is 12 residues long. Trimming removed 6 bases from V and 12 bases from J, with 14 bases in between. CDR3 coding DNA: TGTGCCAGCAGCCCACCCTTGAGGGAACTGTTTTTT. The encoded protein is CASSPPLRELFF.

CDR3 region: CASTSGGQRRVPNTGELFF. The CDR3, as DNA: TGTGCCAGCACCTCGGGGGGGCAGCGGCGTGTCCCGAACACCGGGGAGCTGTTTTTT. V is TRBV7-2 and J is TRBJ2-2; 8 bases match TRBD2. CDR1 is SGHTA and CDR2 is FQGNSA in the germline V gene. The CDR3 loop spans 19 amino acids. Germline trimming cut 7 bases from V and 0 bases from J; bases unmatched to any gene: 16.

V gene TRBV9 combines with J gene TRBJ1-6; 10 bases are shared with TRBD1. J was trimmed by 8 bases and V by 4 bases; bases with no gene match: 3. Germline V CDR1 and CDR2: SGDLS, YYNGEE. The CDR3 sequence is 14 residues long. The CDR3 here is CASSPGQGYSPLHF. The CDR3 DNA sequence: TGTGCCAGCAGCCCGGGACAGGGGTATTCACCCCTCCACTTT. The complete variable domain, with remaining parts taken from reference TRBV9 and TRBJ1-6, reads DSGVTQTPKHLITATGQRVTLRCSPRSGDLSVYWYQQSLDQGLQFLIQYYNGEERAKGNILERFSAQQFPDLHSELNLSSLELGDSALYFCASSPGQGYSPLHFGNGTRLTVT.

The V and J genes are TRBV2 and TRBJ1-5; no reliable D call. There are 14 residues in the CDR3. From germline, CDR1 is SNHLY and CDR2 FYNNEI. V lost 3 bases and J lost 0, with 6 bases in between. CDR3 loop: CASSESSSNQPQHF. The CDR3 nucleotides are TGTGCCAGCAGTGAGAGCAGTAGCAATCAGCCCCAGCATTTT.

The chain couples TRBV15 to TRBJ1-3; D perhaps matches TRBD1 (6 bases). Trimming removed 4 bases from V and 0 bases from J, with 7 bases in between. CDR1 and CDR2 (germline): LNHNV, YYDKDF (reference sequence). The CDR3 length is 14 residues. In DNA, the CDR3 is TGTGCCACCAGCATGGACAGCTCTGGAAACACCATATATTTT. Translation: CATSMDSSGNTIYF.

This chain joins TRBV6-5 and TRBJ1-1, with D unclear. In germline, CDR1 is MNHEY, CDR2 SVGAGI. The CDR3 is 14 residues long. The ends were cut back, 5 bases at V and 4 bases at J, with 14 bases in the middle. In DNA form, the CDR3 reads TGTGCCAGCAGTCCAGGACTCGGCGGCACTGAAGCTTTCTTT. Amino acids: CASSPGLGGTEAFF.